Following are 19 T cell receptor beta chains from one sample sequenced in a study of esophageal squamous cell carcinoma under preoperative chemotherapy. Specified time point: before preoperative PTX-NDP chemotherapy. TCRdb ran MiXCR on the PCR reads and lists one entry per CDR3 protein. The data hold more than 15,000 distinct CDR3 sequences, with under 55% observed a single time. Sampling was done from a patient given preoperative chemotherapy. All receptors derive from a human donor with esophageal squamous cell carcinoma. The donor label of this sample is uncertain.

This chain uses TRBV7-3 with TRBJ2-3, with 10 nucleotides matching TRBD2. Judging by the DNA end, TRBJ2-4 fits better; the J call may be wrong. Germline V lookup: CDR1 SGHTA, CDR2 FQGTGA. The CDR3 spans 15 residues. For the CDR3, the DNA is TGTGCCAGCAGCGCTACTAGCGGGGCGATAGACACTCAGTACTTC. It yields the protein CASSATSGAIDTQYF.

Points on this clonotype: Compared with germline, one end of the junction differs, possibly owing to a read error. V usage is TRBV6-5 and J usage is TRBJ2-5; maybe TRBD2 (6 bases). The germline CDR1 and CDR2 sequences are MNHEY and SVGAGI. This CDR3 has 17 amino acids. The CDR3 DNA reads TGTGCCAGCAGTTACTCGGGCGGCGGGGCGGGGCAAGAGACCCGGTACTTC. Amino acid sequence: CASSYSGGGAGQETRYF.

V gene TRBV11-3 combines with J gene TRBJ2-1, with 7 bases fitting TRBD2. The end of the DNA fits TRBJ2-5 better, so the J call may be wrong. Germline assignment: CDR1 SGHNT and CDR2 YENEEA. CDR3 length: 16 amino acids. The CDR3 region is CASSLPGRGREETQYF. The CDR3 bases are TGTGCCAGCAGCTTGCCCGGCCGTGGGAGGGAAGAGACCCAGTACTTC.

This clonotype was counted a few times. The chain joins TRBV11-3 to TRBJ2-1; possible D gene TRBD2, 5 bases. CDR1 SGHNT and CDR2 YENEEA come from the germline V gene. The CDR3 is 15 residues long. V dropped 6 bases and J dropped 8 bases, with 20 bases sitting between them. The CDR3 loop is CASSTGAEPVHEQFF. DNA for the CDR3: TGTGCCAGCAGTACCGGAGCGGAGCCCGTCCATGAGCAGTTCTTC. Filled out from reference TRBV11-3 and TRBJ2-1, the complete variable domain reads EAGVVQSPRYKIIEKKQPVAFWCNPISGHNTLYWYLQNLGQGPELLIRYENEEAVDDSQLPKDRFSAERLKGVDSTLKIQPAELGDSAVYLCASSTGAEPVHEQFFGPGTRLTVL.

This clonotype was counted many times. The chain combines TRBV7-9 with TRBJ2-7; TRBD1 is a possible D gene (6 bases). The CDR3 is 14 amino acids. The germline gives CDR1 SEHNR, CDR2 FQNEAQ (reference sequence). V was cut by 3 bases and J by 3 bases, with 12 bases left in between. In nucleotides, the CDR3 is TGTGCCAGCAGCTTGGGACAAGGACTCTACGAGCAGTACTTC. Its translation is CASSLGQGLYEQYF.

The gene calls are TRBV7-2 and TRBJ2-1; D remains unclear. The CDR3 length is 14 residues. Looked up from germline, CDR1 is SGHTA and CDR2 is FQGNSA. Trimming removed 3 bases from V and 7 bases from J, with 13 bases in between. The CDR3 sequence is CASSFSRPQNEQFF. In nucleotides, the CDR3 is TGTGCCAGCAGCTTTAGCAGGCCCCAAAATGAGCAGTTCTTC.

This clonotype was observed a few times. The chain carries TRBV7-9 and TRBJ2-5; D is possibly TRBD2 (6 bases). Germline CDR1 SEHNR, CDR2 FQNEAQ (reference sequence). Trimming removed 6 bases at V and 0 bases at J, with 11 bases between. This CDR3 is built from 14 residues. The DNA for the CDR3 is TGTGCCAGCAGGTCGGAGGGGTACCAAGAGACCCAGTACTTC. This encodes CASRSEGYQETQYF.

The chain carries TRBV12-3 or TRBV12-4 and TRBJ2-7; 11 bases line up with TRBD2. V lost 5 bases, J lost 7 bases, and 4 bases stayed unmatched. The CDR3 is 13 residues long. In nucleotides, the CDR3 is TGTGCCAGCAGTCCAACTAGCGGGAGTGAGCAGTACTTC. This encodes CASSPTSGSEQYF.

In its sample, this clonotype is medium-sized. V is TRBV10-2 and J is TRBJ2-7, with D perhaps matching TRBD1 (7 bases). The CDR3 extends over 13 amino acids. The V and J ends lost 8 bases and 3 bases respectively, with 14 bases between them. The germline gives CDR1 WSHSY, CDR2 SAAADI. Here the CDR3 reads CASGRDRYYEQYF. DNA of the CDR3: TGCGCCAGCGGGCGGGACAGATACTACGAGCAGTACTTC.

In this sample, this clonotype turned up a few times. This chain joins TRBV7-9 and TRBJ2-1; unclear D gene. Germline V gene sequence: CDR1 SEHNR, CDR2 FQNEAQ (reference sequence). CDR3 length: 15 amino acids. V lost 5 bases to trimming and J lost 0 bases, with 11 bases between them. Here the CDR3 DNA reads TGTGCCAGCAGCCGGACGGCCAGCTCCTACAATGAGCAGTTCTTC. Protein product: CASSRTASSYNEQFF.

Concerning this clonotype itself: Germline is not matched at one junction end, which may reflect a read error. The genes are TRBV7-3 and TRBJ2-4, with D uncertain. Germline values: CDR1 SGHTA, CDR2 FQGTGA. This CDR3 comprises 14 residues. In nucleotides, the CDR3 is TGCGCCGGCAGAGGTATGTCAGGCAAAGATACGCAGTACTTC. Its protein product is CAGRGMSGKDTQYF.

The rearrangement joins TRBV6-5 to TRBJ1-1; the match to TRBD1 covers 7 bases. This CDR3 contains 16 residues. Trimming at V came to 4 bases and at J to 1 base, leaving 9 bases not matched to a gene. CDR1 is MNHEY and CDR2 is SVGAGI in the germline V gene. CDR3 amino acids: CASSLSRGRGNTEAFF. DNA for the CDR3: TGTGCCAGCAGTTTGTCAAGGGGGCGCGGGAACACTGAAGCTTTCTTT.

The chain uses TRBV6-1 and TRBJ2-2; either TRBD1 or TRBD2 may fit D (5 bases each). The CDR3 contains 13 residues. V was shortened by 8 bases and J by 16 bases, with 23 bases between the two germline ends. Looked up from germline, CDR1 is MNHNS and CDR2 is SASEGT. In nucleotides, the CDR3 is TGTGCCAGCCGAGGGCAAGGGGCCGGGACGCAGTTTTTT. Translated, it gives CASRGQGAGTQFF.

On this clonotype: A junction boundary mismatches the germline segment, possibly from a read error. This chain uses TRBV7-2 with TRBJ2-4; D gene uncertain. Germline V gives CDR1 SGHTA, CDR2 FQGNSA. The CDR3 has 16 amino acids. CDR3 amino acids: CASSEPGLLAGVAQYF. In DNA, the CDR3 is TGTGCCAGCAGTGAACCTGGGTTGTTAGCCGGAGTCGCGCAGTATTTC.

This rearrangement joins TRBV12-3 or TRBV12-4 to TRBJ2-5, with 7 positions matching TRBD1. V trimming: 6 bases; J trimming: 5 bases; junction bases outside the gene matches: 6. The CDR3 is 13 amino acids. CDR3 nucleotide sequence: TGTGCCAGCAGGCAGACAGGGTTGGAGACCCAGTACTTC. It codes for CASRQTGLETQYF.

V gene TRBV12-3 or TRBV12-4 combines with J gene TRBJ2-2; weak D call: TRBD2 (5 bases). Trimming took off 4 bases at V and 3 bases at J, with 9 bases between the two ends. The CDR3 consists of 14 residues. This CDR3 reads CASSSRGYTGELFF. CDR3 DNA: TGTGCCAGCAGTTCTCGGGGTTACACCGGGGAGCTGTTTTTT.

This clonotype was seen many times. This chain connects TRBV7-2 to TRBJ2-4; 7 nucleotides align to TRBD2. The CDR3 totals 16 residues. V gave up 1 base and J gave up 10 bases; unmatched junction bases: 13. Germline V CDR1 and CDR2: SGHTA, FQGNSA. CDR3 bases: TGTGCCAGCAGCTTAGGGGTAGCGGGTGACGATAGTATTCAGTACTTC. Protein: CASSLGVAGDDSIQYF. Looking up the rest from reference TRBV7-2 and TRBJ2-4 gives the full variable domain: GAGVSQSPSNKVTEKGKDVELRCDPISGHTALYWYRQSLGQGLEFLIYFQGNSAPDKSGLPSDRFSAERTGGSVSTLTIQRTQQEDSAVYLCASSLGVAGDDSIQYFGAGTRLSVL.

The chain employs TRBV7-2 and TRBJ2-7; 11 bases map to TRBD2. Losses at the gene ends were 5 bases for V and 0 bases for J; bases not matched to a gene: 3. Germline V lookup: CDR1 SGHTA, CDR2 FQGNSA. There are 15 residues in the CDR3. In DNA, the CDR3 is TGTGCCAGCAGCCTTAGCGGGGGGGCCTCCTACGAGCAGTACTTC. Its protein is CASSLSGGASYEQYF. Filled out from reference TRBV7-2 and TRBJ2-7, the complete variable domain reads GAGVSQSPSNKVTEKGKDVELRCDPISGHTALYWYRQSLGQGLEFLIYFQGNSAPDKSGLPSDRFSAERTGGSVSTLTIQRTQQEDSAVYLCASSLSGGASYEQYFGPGTRLTVT.

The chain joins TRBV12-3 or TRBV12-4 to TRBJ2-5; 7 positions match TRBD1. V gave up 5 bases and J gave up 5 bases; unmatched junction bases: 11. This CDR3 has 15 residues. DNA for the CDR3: TGTGCCAGCAGTACGTTGACAGGGTTCCCTGAGACCCAGTACTTC. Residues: CASSTLTGFPETQYF.